This TCR beta chain was retrieved from a study of T-cell memory formation after mild COVID-19 (dated by TCRdb to about 2021). As for the study more broadly: TCR sequence clusters from the two donors were largely donor specific. In two donors, T-cell clones that expanded and contracted after mild COVID-19 were followed by sequencing TCRalpha and TCRbeta repertoires longitudinally. The cohort comprised two young, previously healthy adult volunteers, one female and one male. Study-wide findings and limitations: Contracting CD4+ clones turned up mainly in the CM and EM memory subsets, whereas EMRA was where CD8+ clones were enriched. The study covered only a couple of mild cases, and larger cohorts including severe cases with pre-infection samples were considered necessary. Balanced CD4/CD8 phenotypes were observed for clones contracting from day 15 to 85, whereas a bias towards CD4+ was observed for a second wave of clones expanding from day 15 to 37. Whether the second-wave clones peaking on day 37 were SARS-CoV-2 specific was not confirmed. The detection of some responding clones in pre-infection memory suggests that pre-existing cross-reactive memory T cells joined the SARS-CoV-2 response.

TCRdb names Illumina NovaSeq 6000 as the instrument used. Using 5'RACE with constant-segment primers, TCRalpha and TCRbeta cDNA libraries were constructed, with sample barcodes and unique molecular identifiers added in the process. Trizol reagent was used to extract RNA from every sample. Library amplification was performed in two PCR steps, and a second sample barcode and Illumina TruSeq adapters were introduced in the second step. Sequencing of the libraries was done on an Illumina NovaSeq, producing 2 x 150 bp paired-end reads. For the original study's pipeline: The reads were demultiplexed and collapsed into UMI-guided consensus sequences using migec v1.2.7. Using mixcr v2.1.11, UMI consensuses were aligned to TRA and TRB V and J templates and then assembled into clonotypes. Expanded or contracted clonotypes were those called significant by both edgeR and NoisET, with noise models trained on biological replicates. edgeR calls used a false discovery rate-adjusted p below 0.01 and a log2 fold-change threshold of 1. PCA with hierarchical clustering of max-normalized trajectories of the 1000 most abundant clonotypes was used as exploratory dynamics analysis. Separately sequenced CD4+ and CD8+ repertoires were used to assign a CD4 or CD8 phenotype to each responding clone. The public reads were quality trimmed at Q25 with fastp and then assembled into clones with MiXCR by TCRdb, keeping productive beta chains. Under each unique CDR3 protein, matching rows form one entry showing the most common genes and DNA. TCRdb, not the authors, supplied the V and J calls. The sample data list around 250,000 distinct CDR3 sequences, and roughly 16% of these were observed just once. In total, the top ten clones hold roughly 22% of the sample.

As for this clonotype: Its target antigen remains unknown. It has no much larger one-base neighbor in the sample; base qualities were not kept.

Ficoll-Paque density gradient centrifugation was used to isolate PBMCs. At the junction V is shortened by 3 bases and J by 5 bases, with 14 bases in between. Reading from cysteine to phenylalanine, the CDR3 counts 15 amino acids. The DNA shown is the 45-base CDR3, in frame from base 1. CDR1 and CDR2, per the germline V gene, are MGHRA and YSYEKL. The specimen sequenced was PBMCs or a T cell subset sorted from them (not recorded which). Recombination linked TRBV4-1 to TRBJ1-5; the D gene is unclear. This TCR was sampled from a man aged 18 to 29 who had mild COVID-19 (a few samples of this study predate the infection). The sample titles of this study are shuffled in the database, so cell type and time point are left out; the donor was told from shared clones. The CDR3 reads as follows: CASSQTGVEYQPQHF. The DNA reads TGCGCCAGCAGCCAGACCGGGGTCGAGTATCAGCCCCAGCATTTT.